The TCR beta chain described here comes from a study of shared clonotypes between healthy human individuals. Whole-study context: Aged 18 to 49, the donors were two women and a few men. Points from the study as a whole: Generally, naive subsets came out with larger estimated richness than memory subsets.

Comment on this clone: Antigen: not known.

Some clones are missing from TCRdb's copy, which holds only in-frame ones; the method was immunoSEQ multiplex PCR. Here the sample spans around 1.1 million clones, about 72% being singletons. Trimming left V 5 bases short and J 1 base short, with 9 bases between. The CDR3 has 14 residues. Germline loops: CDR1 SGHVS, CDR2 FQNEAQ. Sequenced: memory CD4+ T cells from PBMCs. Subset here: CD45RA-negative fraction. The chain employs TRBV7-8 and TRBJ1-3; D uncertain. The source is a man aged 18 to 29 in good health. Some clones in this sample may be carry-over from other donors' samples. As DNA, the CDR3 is TGTGCCAGCAGCCGAGAGGATTCTGGAAACACCATATATTTT. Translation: CASSREDSGNTIYF.